The 15 T cell receptor beta chains given below trace back to one sample, sequenced in a study of CD4 T cells in relation to SARS-CoV-2 and coronaviruses. The unexposed donors gave CD4+ T cells in about 2010-2019, prior to COVID-19. The cells were cultured for less than twelve days before CD4+ T cells were isolated. TCRdb keeps only in-frame clones here, not all; method: immunoSEQ multiplex PCR. The data show about 22,000 clones, roughly 66% seen once. For these TCRs, the target antigens are not known. The sequenced sample consisted of CD4+ T cells from PBMCs, cultured in vitro. Receptors originate from a human donor in good health.

This clone was seen just once. The chain recombines TRBV7-2 with TRBJ2-5; the match to TRBD1 covers 10 bases. V lost 1 base and J lost 6; bases outside the gene matches: 11. The germline gives CDR1 SGHTA, CDR2 FQGNSA. This CDR3 has 17 amino acids. The CDR3 DNA reads TGTGCCAGCAGCTTAGGTGACAGGGGGCGTGACTTCAAGACCCAGTACTTC. Protein sequence: CASSLGDRGRDFKTQYF.

V is TRBV6-2 or TRBV6-3 and J is TRBJ2-4, with D possibly matching TRBD2 (6 bases). V was clipped by 6 bases and J by 0 bases, with 21 bases between them. Germline CDR1 MNHEY, CDR2 SVGEGT. The CDR3 totals 18 residues. CDR3 region: CASSLGGDIAVAKNIQYF. The CDR3 DNA follows: TGTGCCAGCAGCTTGGGTGGGGATATAGCGGTAGCCAAAAACATTCAGTACTTC.

J is TRBJ1-2 and V is TRBV5-6; TRBD1 might be the D (5 bases). Germline V gene lookup returns CDR1 SGHDT and CDR2 YYEEEE. The CDR3 consists of 15 residues. Trimming took 1 base from V and 0 from J, leaving 10 bases between them. The CDR3 is CASSLMGETNYGYTF. The DNA of the CDR3 is TGTGCCAGCAGCTTGATGGGGGAAACTAACTATGGCTACACCTTC.

This clone has a handful of counts. This chain joins TRBV19 and TRBJ1-1; 9 bases line up with TRBD1. Germline V gives CDR1 LNHDA, CDR2 SQIVND (reference sequence). The CDR3 has 12 residues. The trim removed 5 bases at V and 10 bases at J, leaving 5 bases unmatched. The CDR3 DNA reads TGTGCCAGTAGTCCTGGACAGGGGAGAGCTTTCTTT. Amino acid sequence: CASSPGQGRAFF.

J is TRBJ1-4 and V is TRBV4-1, with TRBD1 matching over 7 bases. The CDR3 is 16 amino acids. With 2 bases clipped from V and 8 bases from J, the junction kept 11 bases outside the gene matches. Germline CDR1 reads MGHRA; CDR2 reads YSYEKL. Written as DNA, the CDR3 is TGCGCCAGCAGCCAAAACAGGGGCCCAGGAAGAGAAAAACTGTTTTTT. Translation gives CASSQNRGPGREKLFF.

The chain is built from TRBV12-3 or TRBV12-4 and TRBJ1-1; 7 bases map to TRBD1. The CDR3 loop spans 13 amino acids. Unmatched junction bases numbered 9, after V lost 6 bases and J lost 8 bases. For the CDR3, the DNA is TGTGCCAGCAGGCAGGGACAGCCTGGAGAAGCTTTCTTT. Protein sequence: CASRQGQPGEAFF.

This rearrangement joins TRBV5-1 to TRBJ2-1, with TRBD2 as a possible D gene (6 bases). The V and J ends lost 6 bases and 6 bases respectively, with 16 bases between them. Germline CDR1 is SGHRS and CDR2 is YFSETQ. This CDR3 region has 14 residues. For the CDR3, the DNA is TGCGCCAGCACGGGGAGACTAGGGTTCAATGAGCAGTTCTTC. Protein sequence: CASTGRLGFNEQFF.

The chain links TRBV5-1 to TRBJ2-5, with D unclear. CDR1 is SGHRS and CDR2 is YFSETQ in the germline V gene. The V and J ends lost 0 bases and 0 bases respectively, with 12 bases between them. This CDR3 is 16 amino acids long. The CDR3 nucleotides are TGCGCCAGCAGCTTGGCCTTAGCCAGAAACCAAGAGACCCAGTACTTC. Translating gives CASSLALARNQETQYF.

This clone was observed a handful of times. V usage is TRBV6-6 and J usage is TRBJ1-6, with TRBD1 matching 7 bases. CDR3 length: 15 residues. Trimming took 2 bases from V and 9 from J; bases not matched to a gene: 7. The V gene's germline CDR1 is MNHNY and CDR2 SVGAGI (reference sequence). The CDR3 DNA follows: TGTGCCAGCAGTTACGACCCCCGACAGGGTTCACCCCTCCACTTT. Translated, it gives CASSYDPRQGSPLHF.

The CDR3 DNA sequence: TGCGCCAGCAGCCGGCGGACTAGCGGGAGGGCCGATGAGCAGTTCTTC. Translating it yields CASSRRTSGRADEQFF. The rearrangement links TRBV4-3 to TRBJ2-1; TRBD2 matches 15 bases. Germline-derived CDR1 and CDR2 are LGHNA and YSLEER. Trimming removed 4 bases from V and 8 bases from J; junction bases left unmatched: 6. CDR3 length: 16 amino acids.

The J gene is TRBJ1-5, the V gene TRBV3-1 (or the pseudogene TRBV3-2), with TRBD1 identical over 8 bases. This CDR3 spans 15 amino acids. Germline trimming cut 4 bases from V and 6 bases from J; bases unmatched to any gene: 8. Germline assignment: CDR1 LGHDT and CDR2 YNNKEL (reference sequence). CDR3 coding DNA: TGTGCCAGCAGCCCGCTAACAGGGGGAGGTCAGCCCCAGCATTTT. This sequence encodes CASSPLTGGGQPQHF.

This sequence joins TRBV14 and TRBJ1-1; D ambiguous. This CDR3 spans 13 amino acids. The V and J ends lost 4 bases and 12 bases respectively, with 18 bases between them. Per germline, CDR1 SGHDN and CDR2 FVKESK. In DNA, the CDR3 is TGTGCCAGCAGCCTGAGACAAGGTTTGGGATCTTTCTTT. Protein sequence: CASSLRQGLGSFF.

This chain uses TRBV7-7 with TRBJ2-2, with D unclear. Trimming stripped 2 bases from V and 2 bases from J, with 6 bases between. This CDR3 has 14 residues. Germline V CDR1 and CDR2: SSHAT, FNYEAQ (reference sequence). CDR3 nucleotides: TGTGCCAGCAGCTTATTTAGTAACACCGGGGAGCTGTTTTTT. This codes for CASSLFSNTGELFF.

The chain recombines TRBV12-5 with TRBJ2-3, with 8 bases fitting TRBD2. J was trimmed by 2 bases and V by 3 bases; bases with no gene match: 13. The length of the CDR3 is 18 residues. In germline, CDR1 is LGHNT, CDR2 FRNRAP. CDR3 sequence (DNA): TGTGCTAGTGGTTTACTCCCTAGCGGGCCGGCCCACACAGATACGCAGTATTTT. Protein sequence: CASGLLPSGPAHTDTQYF.

The rearrangement joins TRBV9 to TRBJ2-7; 16 nucleotides match TRBD2. With 3 bases clipped from V and 2 bases from J, the junction kept 5 bases outside the gene matches. The CDR3 spans 17 residues. Germline V lookup: CDR1 SGDLS, CDR2 YYNGEE. The CDR3 protein is CASSAGLAGGPTYEQYF. CDR3 nucleotides: TGTGCCAGCAGCGCGGGACTAGCGGGGGGGCCGACCTACGAGCAGTACTTC.